The 31 T cell receptor beta chains listed next were all sequenced from one sample in a study of OX40 agonist ivuxolimab in advanced cancers. Here immunoSEQ multiplex PCR was the method, and the copy in TCRdb shows in-frame clones only, minus some. The profile shows 72,000 or so clones, roughly 88% of them singletons. The sequencing here drew on CD4+ or CD8+ T cells sorted from blood, taken in a trial of the OX40 agonist ivuxolimab. The receptor source for this set is an adult with an advanced solid tumor such as melanoma, head and neck, liver or kidney cancer.

The chain employs TRBV2 and TRBJ1-2; no clear D. This CDR3 is built from 14 residues. V was clipped by 2 bases and J by 4 bases, with 11 bases between them. The V gene's germline CDR1 is SNHLY and CDR2 FYNNEI. CDR3 in amino acids: CASSESRTTYGYTF. CDR3 sequence (DNA): TGTGCCAGCAGTGAAAGTAGGACGACCTATGGCTACACCTTC.

CDR3 nucleotide sequence: TGTGCCAGCAGCTTAGCGACAGGGGGGGCTAGGTACGAGCAGTACTTC. Translation: CASSLATGGARYEQYF. This chain connects TRBV7-6 to TRBJ2-7; 9 positions match TRBD1. The CDR3 spans 16 residues. The trim removed 0 bases at V and 4 bases at J, leaving 7 bases unmatched. CDR1 is SGHVS and CDR2 is FNYEAQ in the germline V gene.

The genes are TRBV15 and TRBJ1-2; D gene uncertain. There are 15 residues in the CDR3. Per the germline V gene, CDR1 is LNHNV and CDR2 is YYDKDF (reference sequence). V shed 0 bases and J shed 1 base, with 9 bases lying between them. CDR3 in amino acids: CATSRDTRDNYGYTF. The DNA of the CDR3 is TGTGCCACCAGCAGAGATACTCGGGATAACTATGGCTACACCTTC.

V and J are TRBV6-5 and TRBJ2-5; 12 nucleotides agree with TRBD2. Germline CDR1 reads MNHEY; CDR2 reads SVGAGI. CDR3 length: 15 amino acids. Trimming at V came to 6 bases and at J to 1 base, leaving 3 bases not matched to a gene. DNA for the CDR3: TGTGCCAGCAGACGGACTAGCGGGGTCCAAGAGACCCAGTACTTC. Translation: CASRRTSGVQETQYF.

The chain has TRBV21-1 and TRBJ1-2. TRBV21-1 is classified as a pseudogene. The CDR3 runs 14 residues. CDR3 coding DNA: TGTGCCAGCAGCAAAAACGGGGGGTTTAGTGGCTACACCTTC. It yields the protein CASSKNGGFSGYTF.

The chain uses TRBV6-5 and TRBJ2-1, with 14 bases identical to TRBD2. Germline CDR1 MNHEY, CDR2 SVGAGI. The CDR3 contains 13 residues. J gave up 8 bases and V 9 bases, and 3 bases lay outside the gene matches. DNA for the CDR3: TGTGCCAGTAGACTAGCGGGGGGGGATGAGCAGTTCTTC. Its translation: CASRLAGGDEQFF.

V and J are TRBV11-2 and TRBJ2-1; D call uncertain. The CDR3 extends over 15 amino acids. V lost 6 bases to trimming and J lost 10 bases, with 22 bases between them. Per the germline V gene, CDR1 is SGHAT and CDR2 is FQNNGV. The CDR3 bases are TGTGCCAGCAGGGTACCAGGCGCCCCTACCCAGGAGCAGTTCTTC. Translation gives CASRVPGAPTQEQFF.

This chain connects TRBV5-1 to TRBJ2-2, with D possibly being TRBD2 (5 bases). The V end lost 4 bases, the J end lost 1 base, and 11 bases lay between the germline ends. Per the germline V gene, CDR1 is SGHRS and CDR2 is YFSETQ. The CDR3 runs to 15 residues. The CDR3 region has the DNA TGCGCCAGCAGCCCAGGACTTGGGAACACCGGGGAGCTGTTTTTT. Protein sequence: CASSPGLGNTGELFF. Full variable domain (outside the CDR3, taken from reference TRBV5-1 and TRBJ2-2): KAGVTQTPRYLIKTRGQQVTLSCSPISGHRSVSWYQQTPGQGLQFLFEYFSETQRNKGNFPGRFSGRQFSNSRSEMNVSTLELGDSALYLCASSPGLGNTGELFFGEGSRLTVL.

The V and J genes are TRBV11-1 and TRBJ2-7, with 11 bases that match TRBD2. The CDR3 loop spans 15 amino acids. Germline CDR1 is SGHAT and CDR2 is FQDESV (reference sequence). Trimming took 1 base from V and 4 from J; bases not matched to a gene: 3. CDR3 in DNA: TGTGCCAGCAGCTTAGTGGGACTAGCGGATTACGAGCAGTACTTC. Protein: CASSLVGLADYEQYF.

The V gene is TRBV7-2, the J gene TRBJ2-2; 9 nucleotides agree with TRBD2. The CDR3 covers 16 residues. From germline, CDR1 is SGHTA and CDR2 FQGNSA. V shed 1 base, J shed 3 bases, and the junction held 3 bases outside the gene matches. CDR3 sequence reads: CASSLDSGGYTGELFF. The CDR3 DNA reads TGTGCCAGCAGCTTAGATAGCGGGGGTTACACCGGGGAGCTGTTTTTT.

V gene TRBV29-1 combines with J gene TRBJ1-2; D is perhaps TRBD1 (5 bases). This CDR3 region has 15 residues. Per the germline V gene, CDR1 is SQVTM and CDR2 is ANQGSEA. Trimming left V 5 bases short and J 7 bases short, with 23 bases between. The CDR3 DNA follows: TGCAGCGTTTTGAGGGGCTCTGGGCTTTCGAGTGGCTACACCTTC. This gives the protein CSVLRGSGLSSGYTF.

This clone was recorded many times. The chain carries TRBV4-1 and TRBJ2-7; 8 nucleotides align to TRBD1. J lost 7 bases, V lost 4 bases, and 0 bases had no gene match. The CDR3 sequence is 11 residues long. Per germline, CDR1 MGHRA and CDR2 YSYEKL. The CDR3 DNA reads as TGCGCCAGCAGCCGGGACAGGGAGCAGTACTTC. Translating gives CASSRDREQYF.

CDR3 sequence: CAWSDGGLSKETQYF. In DNA, the CDR3 is TGTGCCTGGAGTGACGGAGGCCTTTCCAAAGAGACCCAGTACTTC. This chain connects TRBV30 to TRBJ2-5; D possibly corresponds to TRBD2 (5 bases). This CDR3 has 15 residues. V lost 1 base and J lost 3, with 15 bases in between. CDR1 is GTSNPN, CDR2 SVGIG, per germline (reference sequence).

This chain links TRBV12-5 with TRBJ1-3; D unresolved. The CDR3 spans 16 residues. Germline V gene data show CDR1 as LGHNT and CDR2 as FRNRAP. The V and J ends lost 7 bases and 0 bases respectively, with 16 bases between them. In nucleotides, the CDR3 is TGTGCTAGTGCCCAGCGGACCCAGAGCTCTGGAAACACCATATATTTT. It codes for CASAQRTQSSGNTIYF.

CDR3 sequence reads: CASSKFQVTGAYEQYF. In nucleotides, the CDR3 is TGTGCCAGCAGCAAGTTTCAGGTCACAGGGGCCTACGAGCAGTACTTC. J is TRBJ2-7 and V is TRBV21-1; whether TRBD1, the table's D call, matches the DNA was not checked. TRBV21-1 is a known pseudogene. CDR3 length equals 16 residues.

The chain joins TRBV7-2 to TRBJ1-5; D is unresolved. V gave up 0 bases and J gave up 0 bases, with 12 bases separating them. Germline lookup yields CDR1 SGHTA and CDR2 FQGNSA. The CDR3 runs 17 residues. CDR3 nucleotide sequence: TGTGCCAGCAGCTTAGCGCGAACAGATCTTAGCAATCAGCCCCAGCATTTT. The encoded protein is CASSLARTDLSNQPQHF.

This chain links TRBV10-3 with TRBJ2-1; 16 nucleotides match TRBD2. V trimming: 6 bases; J trimming: 8 bases; junction bases outside the gene matches: 4. CDR1 is ENHRY, CDR2 SYGVKD, per germline. The CDR3 has 15 residues. The CDR3 DNA sequence: TGTGCCATCAGGGGACTAGCGGGAGGGCAGGATGAGCAGTTCTTC. It encodes CAIRGLAGGQDEQFF.

The rearrangement joins TRBV19 to TRBJ2-7; D is unresolved. The CDR3 has 13 amino acids. Trimming took off 2 bases at V and 0 bases at J, with 5 bases between the two ends. The germline V gene has CDR1 LNHDA and CDR2 SQIVND (reference sequence). For the CDR3, the DNA is TGTGCCAGTAGTATAAAGAGCTCCTACGAGCAGTACTTC. This gives the protein CASSIKSSYEQYF.

The chain employs TRBV11-2 and TRBJ2-1; 7 positions match TRBD2. CDR1 and CDR2 (germline): SGHAT, FQNNGV. This CDR3 is built from 16 residues. J was trimmed by 0 bases and V by 0 bases; bases with no gene match: 2. The CDR3 protein is CASSLEAGSSYNEQFF. Written as DNA, the CDR3 is TGTGCCAGCAGCTTAGAAGCGGGGAGCTCCTACAATGAGCAGTTCTTC.

The chain has TRBV7-3 and TRBJ2-6; D possibly matches TRBD1 or TRBD2 (5 bases each). Germline lookup yields CDR1 SGHTA and CDR2 FQGTGA. CDR3 size: 17 residues. Trimming took off 0 bases at V and 0 bases at J, with 9 bases between the two ends. The CDR3 here is CASSLTGADSGANVLTF. CDR3 in DNA: TGTGCCAGCAGCTTAACCGGGGCAGACTCTGGGGCCAACGTCCTGACTTTC.

The rearrangement uses TRBV19 and TRBJ2-7, with D perhaps matching TRBD1 (6 bases). From germline, CDR1 is LNHDA and CDR2 SQIVND (reference sequence). V was shortened by 4 bases and J by 1 base, with 8 bases between the two germline ends. This CDR3 spans 13 amino acids. The DNA of the CDR3 is TGTGCCAGTAGTACCACAGGGTCCTACGAGCAGTACTTC. The encoded protein is CASSTTGSYEQYF.

The genes are TRBV7-9 and TRBJ1-5; 8 bases match TRBD1. The length of the CDR3 is 15 residues. The germline V gene has CDR1 SEHNR and CDR2 FQNEAQ (reference sequence). Unmatched junction bases numbered 7, after V lost 3 bases and J lost 6 bases. The CDR3 loop reads CASSFGTDRGQPQHF. Here the CDR3 DNA reads TGTGCCAGCAGCTTTGGGACAGACAGGGGTCAGCCCCAGCATTTT.

The chain has TRBV19 and TRBJ2-7; D gene uncertain. V dropped 4 bases and J dropped 6 bases, with 16 bases sitting between them. Looked up from germline, CDR1 is LNHDA and CDR2 is SQIVND (reference sequence). The CDR3 has 14 residues. In nucleotides, the CDR3 is TGTGCCAGTAGTAATTCGGGCGGCGCTCCCGAGCAGTACTTC. Protein sequence: CASSNSGGAPEQYF.

The J gene is TRBJ2-2, the V gene TRBV10-3; 9 bases map to TRBD2. Germline loops: CDR1 ENHRY, CDR2 SYGVKD. The J segment lost 1 base and the V segment lost 0 bases, leaving 3 bases of the junction unmatched. This CDR3 contains 17 residues. CDR3 residues: CAISESSSGVNTGELFF. CDR3 bases: TGTGCCATCAGTGAGTCTTCTAGCGGGGTGAACACCGGGGAGCTGTTTTTT.

The V gene is TRBV29-1, the J gene TRBJ1-1; a possible D gene is TRBD1 (6 bases). This CDR3 has 13 amino acids. Germline loops: CDR1 SQVTM, CDR2 ANQGSEA. Trimming cost V 3 bases and J 0 bases, with 8 bases left between them. DNA for the CDR3: TGCAGCGTTGACCACAGGGTGAACACTGAAGCTTTCTTT. Its translation is CSVDHRVNTEAFF.

The rearrangement uses TRBV6-5 and TRBJ2-7; 11 bases are a match to TRBD2. The junction had 5 bases not matched to a gene; V was cut back by 6 bases and J by 1 base. The V gene's germline CDR1 is MNHEY and CDR2 SVGAGI. The CDR3 has 15 amino acids. This CDR3 is CASRKGLAVSYEQYF. The CDR3 nucleotides read TGTGCCAGCAGGAAGGGACTAGCGGTTTCCTACGAGCAGTACTTC.

J is TRBJ2-1 and V is TRBV6-1; D call uncertain. Germline V lookup: CDR1 MNHNS, CDR2 SASEGT. Trimming removed 7 bases at V and 4 bases at J, with 2 bases between. The CDR3 consists of 10 residues. For the CDR3, the DNA is TGTGCCAGCACATACAATGAGCAGTTCTTC. It yields the protein CASTYNEQFF.

The rearrangement joins TRBV18 to TRBJ1-6, with 10 positions matching TRBD1. CDR3 length: 17 amino acids. Germline loops: CDR1 KGHSH, CDR2 LQKENI. The V and J ends lost 5 bases and 5 bases, in that order; junction bases with no gene match: 9. CDR3 DNA: TGTGCCAGCTCATCGACCGGGACAGGGGTGAATAATTCACCCCTCCACTTT. It specifies CASSSTGTGVNNSPLHF.

The chain links TRBV2 to TRBJ1-2, with TRBD1 identical over 8 bases. The CDR3 runs 15 residues. The V gene end was trimmed by 5 bases and the J gene end by 4 bases; junction bases not matched to a gene: 9. Germline-derived CDR1 and CDR2 are SNHLY and FYNNEI. CDR3 coding DNA: TGTGCCAGCAGTCCCCGGCAGGGGGCGACCTATGGCTACACCTTC. This translates into CASSPRQGATYGYTF.

J is TRBJ1-3 and V is TRBV7-2; TRBD1 is a possible D gene (6 bases). V lost 5 bases to trimming and J lost 4 bases, with 12 bases between them. Germline V gives CDR1 SGHTA, CDR2 FQGNSA. This CDR3 spans 14 amino acids. In DNA, the CDR3 is TGTGCCAGCAGCCAACCGGGACAAGGAAACACCATATATTTT. It is translated as CASSQPGQGNTIYF.

The chain joins TRBV19 to TRBJ2-1, with 7 nucleotides matching TRBD1. CDR3 size: 15 residues. Per the germline V gene, CDR1 is LNHDA and CDR2 is SQIVND (reference sequence). V was clipped by 6 bases and J by 5 bases; unmatched bases: 10. The CDR3 nucleotides read TGTGCCAGTAGCTGGAGAGCCCAGGGGGACAATGAGCAGTTCTTC. Protein product: CASSWRAQGDNEQFF.